These 9 T cell receptor beta chains were sequenced from one sample in a study of T cell responses to AZD1222 COVID-19 vaccine. Profiled with immunoSEQ multiplex PCR; TCRdb holds only in-frame clones, not every one. This table holds about 170,000 clones, 90% found once. Sequencing used peripheral blood, obtained on day 0 of AZD1222 vaccination. Receptor source: an adult in good health.

The chain employs TRBV6-5 and TRBJ1-1; D is possibly TRBD1 (5 bases). The CDR3 has 14 residues. V was shortened by 7 bases and J by 2 bases, with 14 bases between the two germline ends. Germline values: CDR1 MNHEY, CDR2 SVGAGI. The DNA for the CDR3 is TGTGCCAGCACCTCCCATGGGGCTAACACTGAAGCTTTCTTT. Amino acids: CASTSHGANTEAFF.

The chain recombines TRBV11-3 with TRBJ1-1; weak D call: TRBD1 (6 bases). Trimming pared 0 bases from V and 7 bases from J, leaving 15 bases between. Germline-derived CDR1 and CDR2 are SGHNT and YENEEA. CDR3 size: 15 residues. The CDR3 sequence: CASSLDVGRTDEAFF. As DNA, the CDR3 is TGTGCCAGCAGCTTAGATGTCGGACGGACAGATGAAGCTTTCTTT.

This chain links TRBV2 with TRBJ2-7; either TRBD1 or TRBD2 may supply D (5 bases each). CDR3 size: 15 residues. Germline lookup yields CDR1 SNHLY and CDR2 FYNNEI. Trimming cost V 1 base and J 3 bases, with 13 bases left between them. CDR3 nucleotide sequence: TGTGCCAGCAGTGAAGAGGGACCCAGGATCTACGAGCAGTACTTC. It is translated as CASSEEGPRIYEQYF.

This chain connects TRBV6-5 to TRBJ1-5; unclear D gene. CDR1 and CDR2 from the germline V gene are MNHEY and SVGAGI. The CDR3 sequence is 13 residues long. Trimming stripped 6 bases from V and 3 bases from J, with 9 bases between. CDR3 bases: TGTGCCAGCAGCGCTACAGACAATCAGCCCCAGCATTTT. This sequence encodes CASSATDNQPQHF.

This clone turned up a few times. The CDR3 region has the DNA TGTGCCAGCAGCTATAGCGGACAGGGCAGCGGCTACACCTTC. This codes for CASSYSGQGSGYTF. The chain couples TRBV5-6 to TRBJ1-2, with 8 nucleotides matching TRBD1. In germline, CDR1 is SGHDT, CDR2 YYEEEE. Losses at the gene ends were 3 bases for V and 8 bases for J; bases not matched to a gene: 9. The CDR3 spans 14 residues. The whole variable domain, remainder taken from reference TRBV5-6 and TRBJ1-2, is DAGVTQSPTHLIKTRGQQVTLRCSPKSGHDTVSWYQQALGQGPQFIFQYYEEEERQRGNFPDRFSGHQFPNYSSELNVNALLLGDSALYLCASSYSGQGSGYTFGSGTRLTVV.

The J gene is TRBJ1-1, the V gene TRBV19; D gene unclear. Germline lookup yields CDR1 LNHDA and CDR2 SQIVND (reference sequence). Trimming stripped 4 bases from V and 4 bases from J, with 16 bases between. The CDR3 runs 15 residues. CDR3 DNA sequence: TGTGCCAGTAGTAAGATGATGGCAGCAAGCACTGAAGCTTTCTTT. Translating it yields CASSKMMAASTEAFF.

This chain links TRBV4-3 with TRBJ1-2, with D uncertain. Per germline, CDR1 LGHNA and CDR2 YSLEER. Trimming shortened V by 5 bases and J by 5 bases, and 15 bases separated the two germline ends. The CDR3 is made up of 14 amino acids. CDR3: CASSSKLRGYGYTF. DNA of the CDR3: TGCGCCAGCAGCTCCAAACTTCGCGGTTATGGCTACACCTTC.

This rearrangement joins TRBV3-1 (or the pseudogene TRBV3-2) to TRBJ2-3; the D is unclear. CDR1 LGHDT and CDR2 YNNKEL come from the germline V gene (reference sequence). CDR3 size: 13 residues. V was shortened by 3 bases and J by 6 bases, with 10 bases between the two germline ends. The CDR3 region is CASSQDLADTQYF. CDR3 DNA sequence: TGTGCCAGCAGCCAGGACCTTGCGGATACGCAGTATTTT.

The V and J genes are TRBV10-3 and TRBJ1-1, with TRBD1 as a possible D gene (5 bases). Germline CDR1 is ENHRY and CDR2 is SYGVKD. The CDR3 length is 16 residues. Between the trimmed V and J ends, which lost 3 bases and 3 bases, there was a span of 17 bases. The CDR3 sequence: CAISDPGARGDTEAFF. CDR3 in DNA: TGTGCCATCAGTGACCCTGGGGCCCGGGGGGACACTGAAGCTTTCTTT.